This T cell receptor (beta chain) was recovered during a study of cytomegalovirus exposure and HLA in healthy donors. Whole-study context: There were fewer than 130 million unique TCR beta sequences, drawn from 150 million to 200 million T cells, in an earlier analysis.

Germline CDR1 and CDR2: MNHGY and SAAAGT. This CDR3 spans 18 amino acids. Trimming stripped 2 bases from V and 0 bases from J, with 17 bases between. With 60 Vbeta and 13 Jbeta primers, the PCR was carried out. Profiling relied on immunoSEQ multiplex PCR, and the TCRdb table lists in-frame clones only, not all of them. The sample includes 250,000 to 350,000 clones, about nine tenths of them seen just once. The V call is TRBV6-8, the J call TRBJ1-5; D uncertain. The clonotype originates from a man aged 40-49 years in good health and CMV-seropositive. Sequenced input: PBMCs. DNA of the CDR3: TGTGCCAGCAGTTACCCCAGTGGGCTTCTACATAGCAATCAGCCCCAGCATTTT. Protein sequence: CASSYPSGLLHSNQPQHF.